Each of the 17 T cell receptor beta chains below was sequenced from the same sample in a study of blood T cell repertoires in COVID-19. Generated by immunoSEQ multiplex PCR, the TCRdb table keeps only in-frame clones and is missing some. The table lists some 180,000 clones, more than 75% of them singletons, with under 7% in the top ten. The sequenced material came from peripheral blood. These receptors all come from a woman aged 40 to 49 with COVID-19, enrolled during active disease.

The chain joins TRBV18 to TRBJ2-3; 7 nucleotides match TRBD2. Germline loops: CDR1 KGHSH, CDR2 LQKENI. The CDR3 sequence is 17 residues long. The ends lost 3 bases at V and 3 bases at J; junction bases unmatched: 12. DNA for the CDR3: TGTGCCAGCTCACCCCTTAGGGTGCGGGGGAGTACAGATACGCAGTATTTT. This encodes CASSPLRVRGSTDTQYF.

The chain combines TRBV19 with TRBJ1-2; tentative D call: TRBD1 (6 bases). The CDR3 is 13 residues long. V gave up 3 bases and J gave up 4 bases, with 9 bases separating them. The germline gives CDR1 LNHDA, CDR2 SQIVND (reference sequence). Here the CDR3 DNA reads TGTGCCAGTAGTATTTCAGGGGCCTATGGCTACACCTTC. Translating gives CASSISGAYGYTF.

The chain employs TRBV6-5 and TRBJ1-2; the match to TRBD1 covers 9 bases. Germline V gene lookup returns CDR1 MNHEY and CDR2 SVGAGI. Losses at the gene ends were 7 bases for V and 4 bases for J; bases not matched to a gene: 1. The CDR3 consists of 12 residues. The CDR3 loop reads CASMDRGYGYTF. CDR3 coding DNA: TGTGCCAGCATGGACAGGGGCTATGGCTACACCTTC.

V usage is TRBV3-1 (or the pseudogene TRBV3-2) and J usage is TRBJ1-1; TRBD1 matches 10 bases. Germline V lookup: CDR1 LGHDT, CDR2 YNNKEL (reference sequence). This CDR3 comprises 15 residues. The V segment lost 6 bases and the J segment 5 bases; nucleotides outside the gene matches: 9. CDR3 residues: CASRDRDRGQTEAFF. The CDR3 DNA reads as TGTGCCAGCAGGGACCGGGACAGGGGTCAGACTGAAGCTTTCTTT.

J is TRBJ2-3 and V is TRBV10-3; D not certain. The V gene's germline CDR1 is ENHRY and CDR2 SYGVKD. V gave up 8 bases and J gave up 5 bases, with 17 bases separating them. This CDR3 region has 14 residues. The CDR3 DNA reads as TGTGCCATCCAAGATCCGGGTGGAATAGATACGCAGTATTTT. This codes for CAIQDPGGIDTQYF.

This clone occurred once. This chain joins TRBV7-9 and TRBJ2-2; D is undetermined. Germline V CDR1 and CDR2: SEHNR, FQNEAQ (reference sequence). The CDR3 extends over 17 amino acids. Trimming removed 6 bases at V and 0 bases at J, with 17 bases between. The CDR3 protein is CASRHSRSGANTGELFF. CDR3 DNA: TGTGCCAGCAGACATAGTCGGTCAGGCGCGAACACCGGGGAGCTGTTTTTT.

The genes are TRBV21-1 and TRBJ1-4; the table calls TRBD1, which could not be checked here. TRBV21-1 is tagged as a pseudogene. CDR3 length: 19 residues. The CDR3 is CASSAPGQGFVATNEKLFF. The CDR3 DNA sequence: TGTGCCAGCAGCGCCCCGGGACAGGGTTTTGTTGCCACTAATGAAAAACTGTTTTTT.

The genes are TRBV11-1 and TRBJ2-2; 9 nucleotides match TRBD1. V gave up 5 bases and J gave up 0 bases; unmatched junction bases: 4. Germline loops: CDR1 SGHAT, CDR2 FQDESV (reference sequence). The CDR3 has 16 residues. Here the CDR3 DNA reads TGTGCCAGCAGCCCACAGGGGGCATCGAACACCGGGGAGCTGTTTTTT. Amino acids: CASSPQGASNTGELFF.

This chain uses TRBV6-4 with TRBJ1-1; TRBD1 matches at 7 bases. In germline, CDR1 is MRHNA, CDR2 SNTAGT. The CDR3 consists of 14 residues. Losses at the gene ends were 2 bases for V and 7 bases for J; bases not matched to a gene: 7. The CDR3 DNA reads TGTGCCAGCAGTGACAGGGCGGGGACAGATGAAGCTTTCTTT. Encoded protein: CASSDRAGTDEAFF.

V usage is TRBV19 and J usage is TRBJ2-2; D is unresolved. Trimming left V 9 bases short and J 5 bases short, with 19 bases between. The germline gives CDR1 LNHDA, CDR2 SQIVND (reference sequence). The CDR3 totals 15 residues. The CDR3 sequence is CASLPTAGLTGELFF. DNA for the CDR3: TGTGCCAGCCTCCCCACCGCCGGTCTTACCGGGGAGCTGTTTTTT.

The V and J genes are TRBV6-2 or TRBV6-3 and TRBJ2-1, with D maybe TRBD2 (5 bases). This CDR3 is 16 amino acids long. V lost 1 base to trimming and J lost 9 bases, with 19 bases between them. The germline V gene has CDR1 MNHEY and CDR2 SVGEGT. Written as DNA, the CDR3 is TGTGCCAGCAGTTACTTGAGGGTTGGCAGTCGCCTTGAGCAGTTCTTC. The encoded protein is CASSYLRVGSRLEQFF.

The J gene is TRBJ2-1, the V gene TRBV6-5; TRBD2 is a possible D gene (7 bases). Germline-derived CDR1 and CDR2 are MNHEY and SVGAGI. CDR3 length: 15 residues. Trimming took 0 bases from V and 5 from J, leaving 11 bases between them. Written as DNA, the CDR3 is TGTGCCAGCAGTTACTCGGGCGGGGGCAACAATGAGCAGTTCTTC. This codes for CASSYSGGGNNEQFF.

The chain uses TRBV18 and TRBJ2-5, with a weak D call TRBD2 (6 bases). Germline values: CDR1 KGHSH, CDR2 LQKENI. The CDR3 runs to 16 residues. V was cut by 2 bases and J by 1 base, with 14 bases left in between. This chain's CDR3 is CASSPALLAFQETQYF. CDR3 bases: TGTGCCAGCTCACCAGCCTTACTAGCCTTCCAAGAGACCCAGTACTTC. The full variable domain, in which reference TRBV18 and TRBJ2-5 provide the parts outside the CDR3, is NAGVMQNPRHLVRRRGQEARLRCSPMKGHSHVYWYRQLPEEGLKFMVYLQKENIIDESGMPKERFSAEFPKEGPSILRIQQVVRGDSAAYFCASSPALLAFQETQYFGPGTRLLVL.

The rearrangement links TRBV3-1 (or the pseudogene TRBV3-2) to TRBJ1-3, with 12 bases lining up with TRBD1. J lost 0 bases, V lost 5 bases, and 11 bases had no gene match. Germline V gene sequence: CDR1 LGHDT, CDR2 YNNKEL (reference sequence). CDR3 length: 19 amino acids. The CDR3 nucleotides are TGTGCCAGCAGCATACGCCGGGACAGGGGGCTAAGCTCTGGAAACACCATATATTTT. It codes for CASSIRRDRGLSSGNTIYF.

This clone was found once. This chain connects TRBV12-5 to TRBJ2-1; the match to TRBD2 covers 10 bases. This CDR3 comprises 16 residues. The germline gives CDR1 LGHNT, CDR2 FRNRAP. After removal of 5 bases from V and 7 bases from J, the junction contained 11 bases not matched to a gene. This CDR3 reads CASGPPQLAGVNEQFF. DNA of the CDR3: TGTGCTAGTGGTCCGCCCCAGCTAGCGGGAGTAAATGAGCAGTTCTTC.

The chain uses TRBV29-1 and TRBJ2-1, with TRBD2 identical over 11 bases. The CDR3 is 15 amino acids. Germline CDR1 SQVTM, CDR2 ANQGSEA. The V gene end was trimmed by 4 bases and the J gene end by 3 bases; junction bases not matched to a gene: 5. The CDR3: CSVGTGTSGYNEQFF. The CDR3 DNA is TGCAGCGTTGGGACCGGGACTAGCGGCTACAATGAGCAGTTCTTC.

The chain is built from TRBV2 and TRBJ2-3, with 10 bases fitting TRBD2. Germline assignment: CDR1 SNHLY and CDR2 FYNNEI. This CDR3 spans 15 amino acids. V shed 5 bases and J 4 bases; nucleotides not matched to a gene: 6. CDR3 coding DNA: TGTGCCAGCAGTCCGGGACTAGCGATGTCAGATACGCAGTATTTT. The encoded protein is CASSPGLAMSDTQYF.